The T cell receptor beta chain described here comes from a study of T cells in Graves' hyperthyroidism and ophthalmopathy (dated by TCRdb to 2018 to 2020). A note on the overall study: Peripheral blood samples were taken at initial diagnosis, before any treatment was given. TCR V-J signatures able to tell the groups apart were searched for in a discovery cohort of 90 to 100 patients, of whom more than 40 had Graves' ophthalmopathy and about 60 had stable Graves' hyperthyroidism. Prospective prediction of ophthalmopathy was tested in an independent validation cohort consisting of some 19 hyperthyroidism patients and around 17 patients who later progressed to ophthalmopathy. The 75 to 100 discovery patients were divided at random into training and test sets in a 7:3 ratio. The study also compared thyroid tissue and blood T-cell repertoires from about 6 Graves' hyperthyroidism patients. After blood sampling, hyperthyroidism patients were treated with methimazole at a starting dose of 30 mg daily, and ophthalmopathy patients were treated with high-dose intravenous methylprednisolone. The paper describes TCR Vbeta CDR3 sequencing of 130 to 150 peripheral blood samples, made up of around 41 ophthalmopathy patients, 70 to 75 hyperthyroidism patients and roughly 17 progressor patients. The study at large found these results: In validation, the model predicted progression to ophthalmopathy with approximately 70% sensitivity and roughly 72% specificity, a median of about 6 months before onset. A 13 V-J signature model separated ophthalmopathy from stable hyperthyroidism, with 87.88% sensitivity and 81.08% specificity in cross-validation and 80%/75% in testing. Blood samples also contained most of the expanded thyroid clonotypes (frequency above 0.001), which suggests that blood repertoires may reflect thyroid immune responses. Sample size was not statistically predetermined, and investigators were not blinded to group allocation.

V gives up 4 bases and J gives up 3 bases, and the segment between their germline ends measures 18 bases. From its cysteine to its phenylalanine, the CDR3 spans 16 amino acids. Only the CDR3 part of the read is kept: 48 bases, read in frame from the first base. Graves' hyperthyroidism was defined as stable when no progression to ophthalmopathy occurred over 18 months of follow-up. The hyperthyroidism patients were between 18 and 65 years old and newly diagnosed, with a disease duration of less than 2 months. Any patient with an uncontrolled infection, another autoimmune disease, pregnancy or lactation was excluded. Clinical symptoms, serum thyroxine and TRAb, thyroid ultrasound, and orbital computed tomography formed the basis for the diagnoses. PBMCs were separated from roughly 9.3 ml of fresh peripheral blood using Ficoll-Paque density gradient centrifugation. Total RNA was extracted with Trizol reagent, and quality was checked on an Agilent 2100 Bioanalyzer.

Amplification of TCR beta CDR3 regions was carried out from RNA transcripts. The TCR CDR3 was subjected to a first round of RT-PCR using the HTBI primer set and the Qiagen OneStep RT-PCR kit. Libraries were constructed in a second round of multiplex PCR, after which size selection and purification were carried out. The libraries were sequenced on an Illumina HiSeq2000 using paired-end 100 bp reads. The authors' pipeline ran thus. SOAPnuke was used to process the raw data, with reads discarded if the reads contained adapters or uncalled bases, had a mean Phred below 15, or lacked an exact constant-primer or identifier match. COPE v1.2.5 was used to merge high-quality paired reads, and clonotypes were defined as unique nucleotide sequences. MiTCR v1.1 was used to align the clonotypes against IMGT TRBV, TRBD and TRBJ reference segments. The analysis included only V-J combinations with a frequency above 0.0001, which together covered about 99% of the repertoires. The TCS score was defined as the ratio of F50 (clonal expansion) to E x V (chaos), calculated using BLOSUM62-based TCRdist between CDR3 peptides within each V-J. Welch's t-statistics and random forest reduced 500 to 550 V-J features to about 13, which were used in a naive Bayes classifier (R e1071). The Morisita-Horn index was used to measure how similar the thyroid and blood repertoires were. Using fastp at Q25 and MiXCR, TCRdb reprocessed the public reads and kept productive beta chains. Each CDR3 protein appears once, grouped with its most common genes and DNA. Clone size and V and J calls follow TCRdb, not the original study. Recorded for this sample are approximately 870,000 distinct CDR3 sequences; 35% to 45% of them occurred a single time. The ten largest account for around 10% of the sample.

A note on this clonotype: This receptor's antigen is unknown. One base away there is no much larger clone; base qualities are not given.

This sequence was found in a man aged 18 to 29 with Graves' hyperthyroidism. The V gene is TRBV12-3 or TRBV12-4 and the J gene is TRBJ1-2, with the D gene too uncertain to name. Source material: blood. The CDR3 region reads CASSSAGKERHYGYTF. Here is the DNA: TGTGCCAGCAGTTCGGCGGGCAAGGAGCGTCACTATGGCTACACCTTC.